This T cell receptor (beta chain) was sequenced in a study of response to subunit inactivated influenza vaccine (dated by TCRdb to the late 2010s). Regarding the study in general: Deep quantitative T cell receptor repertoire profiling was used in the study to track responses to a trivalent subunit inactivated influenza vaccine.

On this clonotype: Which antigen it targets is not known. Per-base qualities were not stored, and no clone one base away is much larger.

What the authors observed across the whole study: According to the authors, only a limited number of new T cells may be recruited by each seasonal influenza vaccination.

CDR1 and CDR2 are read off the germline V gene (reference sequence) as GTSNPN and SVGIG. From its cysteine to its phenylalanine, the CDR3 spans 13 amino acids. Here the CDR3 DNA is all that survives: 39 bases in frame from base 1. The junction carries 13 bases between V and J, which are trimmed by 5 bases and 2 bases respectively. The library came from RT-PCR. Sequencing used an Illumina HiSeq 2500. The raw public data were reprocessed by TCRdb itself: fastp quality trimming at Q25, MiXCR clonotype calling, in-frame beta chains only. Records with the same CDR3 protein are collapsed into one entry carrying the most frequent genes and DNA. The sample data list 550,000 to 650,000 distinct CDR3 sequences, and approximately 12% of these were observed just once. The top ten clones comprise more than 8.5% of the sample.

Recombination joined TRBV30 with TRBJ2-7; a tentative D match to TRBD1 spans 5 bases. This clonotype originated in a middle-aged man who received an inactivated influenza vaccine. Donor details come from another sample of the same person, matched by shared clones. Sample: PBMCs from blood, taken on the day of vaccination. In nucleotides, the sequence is TGTGCCTGGGGCCGGCAGGGCCCCTACGAGCAGTACTTC. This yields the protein CAWGRQGPYEQYF.